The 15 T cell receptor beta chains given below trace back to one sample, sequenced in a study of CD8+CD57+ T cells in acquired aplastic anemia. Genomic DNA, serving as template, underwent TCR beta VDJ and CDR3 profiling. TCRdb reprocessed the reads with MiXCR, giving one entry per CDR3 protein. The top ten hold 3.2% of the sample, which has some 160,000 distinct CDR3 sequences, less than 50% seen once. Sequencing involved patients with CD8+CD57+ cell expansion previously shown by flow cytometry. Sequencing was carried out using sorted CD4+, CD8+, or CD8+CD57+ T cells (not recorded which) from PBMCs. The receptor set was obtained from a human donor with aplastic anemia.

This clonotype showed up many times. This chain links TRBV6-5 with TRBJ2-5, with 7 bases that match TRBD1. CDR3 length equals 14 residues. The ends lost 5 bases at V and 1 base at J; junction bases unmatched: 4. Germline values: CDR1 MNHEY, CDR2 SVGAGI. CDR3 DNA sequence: TGTGCCAGCAGTCACGGGACAGCCCAAGAGACCCAGTACTTC. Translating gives CASSHGTAQETQYF.

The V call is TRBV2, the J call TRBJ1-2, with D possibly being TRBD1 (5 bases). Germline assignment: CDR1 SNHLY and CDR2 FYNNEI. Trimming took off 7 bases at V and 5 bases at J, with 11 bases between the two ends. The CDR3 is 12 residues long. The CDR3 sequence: CASTLTVYGYTF. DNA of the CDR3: TGTGCCAGCACCTTGACAGTGTATGGCTACACCTTC.

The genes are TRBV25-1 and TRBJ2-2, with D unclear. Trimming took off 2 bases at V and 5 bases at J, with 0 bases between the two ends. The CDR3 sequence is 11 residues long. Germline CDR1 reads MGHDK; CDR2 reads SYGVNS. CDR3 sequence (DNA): TGTGCCAGCAGTGAAACCGGGGAGCTGTTTTTT. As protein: CASSETGELFF.

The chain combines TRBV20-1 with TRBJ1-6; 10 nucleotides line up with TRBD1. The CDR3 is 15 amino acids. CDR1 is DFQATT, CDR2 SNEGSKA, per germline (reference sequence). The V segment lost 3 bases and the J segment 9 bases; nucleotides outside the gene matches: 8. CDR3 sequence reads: CSARDPTGGRSPLHF. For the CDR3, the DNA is TGCAGTGCTAGGGATCCGACAGGGGGCCGTTCACCCCTCCACTTT.

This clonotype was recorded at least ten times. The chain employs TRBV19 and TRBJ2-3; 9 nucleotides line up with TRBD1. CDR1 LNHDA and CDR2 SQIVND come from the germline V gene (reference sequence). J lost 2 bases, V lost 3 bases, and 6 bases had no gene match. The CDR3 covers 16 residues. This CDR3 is CASSIFGQGFTDTQYF. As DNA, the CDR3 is TGTGCCAGTAGTATTTTTGGACAGGGGTTCACAGATACGCAGTATTTT.

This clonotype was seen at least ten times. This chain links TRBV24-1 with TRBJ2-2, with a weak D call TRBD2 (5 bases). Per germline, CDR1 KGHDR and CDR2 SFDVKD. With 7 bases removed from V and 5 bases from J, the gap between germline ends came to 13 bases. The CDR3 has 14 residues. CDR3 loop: CATRERATTGELFF. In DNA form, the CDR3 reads TGTGCCACCAGGGAGAGGGCCACTACCGGGGAGCTGTTTTTT.

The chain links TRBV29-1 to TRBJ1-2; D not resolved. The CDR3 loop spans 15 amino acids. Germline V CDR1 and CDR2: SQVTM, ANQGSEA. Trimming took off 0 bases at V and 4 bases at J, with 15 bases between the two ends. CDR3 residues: CSVEEGATRLYGYTF. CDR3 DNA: TGCAGCGTTGAAGAAGGCGCCACCAGACTCTATGGCTACACCTTC.

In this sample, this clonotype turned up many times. The CDR3 DNA reads TGTGCCAGCAGTGAGGACAGGGGGGTTAGACAGCAGTACGTC. Translating it yields CASSEDRGVRQQYV. The chain joins TRBV6-1 to TRBJ2-7, with TRBD1 matching 10 bases. CDR3 length equals 14 residues. Unmatched junction bases numbered 7, after V lost 3 bases and J lost 8 bases. CDR1 MNHNS and CDR2 SASEGT come from the germline V gene.

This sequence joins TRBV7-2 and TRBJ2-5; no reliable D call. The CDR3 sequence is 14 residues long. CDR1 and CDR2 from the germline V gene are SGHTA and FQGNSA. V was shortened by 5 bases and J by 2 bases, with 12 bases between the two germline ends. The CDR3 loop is CASSRTMGQETQYF. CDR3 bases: TGTGCCAGCAGCCGCACGATGGGGCAAGAGACCCAGTACTTC.

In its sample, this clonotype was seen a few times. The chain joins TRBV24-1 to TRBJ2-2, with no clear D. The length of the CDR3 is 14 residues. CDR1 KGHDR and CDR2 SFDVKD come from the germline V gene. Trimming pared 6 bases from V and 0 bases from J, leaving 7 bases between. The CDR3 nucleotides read TGTGCCACCAGTCTCGGAACGAACACCGGGGAGCTGTTTTTT. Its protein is CATSLGTNTGELFF.

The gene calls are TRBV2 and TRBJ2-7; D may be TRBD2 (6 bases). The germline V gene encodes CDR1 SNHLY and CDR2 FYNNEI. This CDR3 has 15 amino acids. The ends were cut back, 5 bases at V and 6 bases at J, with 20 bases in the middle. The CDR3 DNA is TGTGCCAGCAGTTTGGGACTTAGCGACTACAGCGAGCAGTACTTC. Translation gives CASSLGLSDYSEQYF.

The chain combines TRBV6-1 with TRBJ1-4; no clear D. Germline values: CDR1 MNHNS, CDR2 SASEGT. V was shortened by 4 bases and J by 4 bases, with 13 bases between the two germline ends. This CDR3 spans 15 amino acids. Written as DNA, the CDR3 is TGTGCCAGCAGTGTATCCGGGTCTGATAATGAAAAACTGTTTTTT. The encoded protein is CASSVSGSDNEKLFF.

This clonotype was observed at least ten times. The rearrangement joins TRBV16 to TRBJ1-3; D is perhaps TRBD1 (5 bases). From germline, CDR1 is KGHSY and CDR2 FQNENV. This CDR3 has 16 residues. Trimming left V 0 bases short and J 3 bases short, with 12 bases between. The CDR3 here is CASSQSGGGDGNTIYF. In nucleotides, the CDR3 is TGTGCCAGCAGCCAATCAGGAGGAGGGGATGGAAACACCATATATTTT.

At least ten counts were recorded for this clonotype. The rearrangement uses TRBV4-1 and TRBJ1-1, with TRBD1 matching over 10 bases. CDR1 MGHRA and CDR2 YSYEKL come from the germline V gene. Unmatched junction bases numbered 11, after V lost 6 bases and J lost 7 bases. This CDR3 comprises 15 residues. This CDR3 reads CASRTRQGAGGEAFF. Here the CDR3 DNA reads TGCGCCAGCAGGACCCGACAGGGGGCGGGGGGTGAAGCTTTCTTT.

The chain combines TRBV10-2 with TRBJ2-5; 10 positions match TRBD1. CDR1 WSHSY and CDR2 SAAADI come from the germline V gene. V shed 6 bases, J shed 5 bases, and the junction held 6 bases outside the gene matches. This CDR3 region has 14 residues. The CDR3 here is CASSATGGRETQYF. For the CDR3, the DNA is TGCGCCAGCAGCGCGACAGGGGGCCGGGAGACCCAGTACTTC.